The next 28 T cell receptor beta chains were all read from a single sample in a study of cytomegalovirus exposure and HLA in healthy donors. The study ran its PCR with 60 Vbeta and 13 Jbeta primers. TCRdb's copy holds only in-frame clones and misses some; the assay was immunoSEQ multiplex PCR. Across about 55,000 clones, the top ten clones capture roughly 8.8% of the sample. Specimen: PBMCs. The receptors come from a man between 45 and 60 years old in good health and CMV-seropositive.

The J gene is TRBJ2-5, the V gene TRBV29-1; possibly TRBD1 for D (6 bases). Per germline, CDR1 SQVTM and CDR2 ANQGSEA. The CDR3 has 14 amino acids. Between the trimmed V and J ends, which lost 1 base and 3 bases, there was a span of 12 bases. CDR3 amino acids: CSVEGLRQEETQYF. The CDR3 coding sequence is TGCAGCGTTGAAGGACTCCGACAGGAAGAGACCCAGTACTTC.

The rearrangement uses TRBV2 and TRBJ2-1; TRBD1 aligns across 8 bases. V lost 7 bases to trimming and J lost 7 bases; unmatched junction nucleotides: 12. CDR3 size: 15 residues. Germline CDR1 and CDR2: SNHLY and FYNNEI. CDR3 region: CASTDRGVASNEQFF. DNA for the CDR3: TGTGCCAGCACCGACAGGGGAGTTGCCTCAAATGAGCAGTTCTTC.

CDR3 sequence: CASSQTSDGTDTQYF. The DNA of the CDR3 is TGTGCCAGCAGCCAGACTAGTGATGGCACAGATACGCAGTATTTT. The V and J genes are TRBV6-4 and TRBJ2-3; D may be TRBD2 (6 bases). CDR3 length equals 15 residues. Germline CDR1 MRHNA, CDR2 SNTAGT. V was cut by 6 bases and J by 1 base, with 14 bases left in between.

About this clone itself: At one end the junction does not follow the germline gene, possibly because of a read error. This rearrangement joins TRBV10-3 to TRBJ1-2, with D unclear. This CDR3 comprises 15 residues. The germline gives CDR1 ENHRY, CDR2 SYGVKD. CDR3 region: CATSPSGGPIYGYTF. The CDR3 DNA is TGTGCCACCAGTCCCTCGGGAGGGCCGATCTATGGCTACACCTTC.

Regarding this clone: At one end the junction does not follow the germline gene, possibly because of a read error. V and J are TRBV5-1 and TRBJ1-1, with a possible D match to TRBD1 (6 bases). In germline, CDR1 is SGHRS, CDR2 YFSETQ. The CDR3 length is 16 residues. The CDR3 sequence: CASGLRPLGQNTEAFF. The CDR3 DNA is TGCGCCAGCGGCTTGCGACCCTTGGGACAGAACACTGAAGCTTTCTTT.

This sequence joins TRBV4-3 and TRBJ2-1; D unresolved. The germline CDR1 and CDR2 sequences are LGHNA and YSLEER. V was cut by 1 base and J by 8 bases, with 15 bases left in between. The CDR3 runs to 15 residues. CDR3 DNA sequence: TGCGCCAGCAGCCAAGTCAACAGCCAAATGGATGAGCAGTTCTTC. Protein: CASSQVNSQMDEQFF.

The rearrangement joins TRBV30 to TRBJ1-4; D may be TRBD1 (6 bases). The CDR3 sequence is 14 residues long. Trimming left V 3 bases short and J 8 bases short, with 16 bases between. The germline CDR1 and CDR2 sequences are GTSNPN and SVGIG (reference sequence). CDR3 sequence: CAWSMEGGNEKLFF. The CDR3 DNA reads as TGTGCCTGGAGCATGGAGGGGGGGAACGAAAAACTGTTTTTT. The whole variable domain, remainder taken from reference TRBV30 and TRBJ1-4, is SQTIHQWPATLVQPVGSPLSLECTVEGTSNPNLYWYRQAAGRGLQLLFYSVGIGQISSEVPQNLSASRPQDRQFILSSKKLLLSDSGFYLCAWSMEGGNEKLFFGSGTQLSVL.

The chain joins TRBV7-9 to TRBJ1-6, with D tentatively TRBD1 (5 bases). The CDR3 extends over 14 amino acids. V lost 5 bases and J 5 bases, leaving 10 bases between the germline ends. Per the germline V gene, CDR1 is SEHNR and CDR2 is FQNEAQ (reference sequence). The CDR3 DNA reads TGTGCCAGCAGCCGACAGAAGGATAATTCACCCCTCCACTTT. Translating gives CASSRQKDNSPLHF.

The gene calls are TRBV19 and TRBJ2-7; TRBD1 aligns across 7 bases. J was trimmed by 6 bases and V by 3 bases; bases with no gene match: 5. CDR1 is LNHDA, CDR2 SQIVND, per germline (reference sequence). This CDR3 contains 13 residues. The CDR3 is CASSMTGNGEQYF. In DNA, the CDR3 is TGTGCCAGTAGTATGACAGGGAACGGCGAGCAGTACTTC.

The rearrangement joins TRBV5-7 to TRBJ2-2; 10 bases are shared with TRBD2. TRBV5-7 is annotated as an ORF whose role is uncertain. This CDR3 has 16 residues. Germline trimming cut 2 bases from V and 6 bases from J; bases unmatched to any gene: 7. In DNA form, the CDR3 reads TGTGCCAGCAGCTTTCGGCTAGCGGGAGAGGCCGGGGAGCTGTTTTTT. This translates into CASSFRLAGEAGELFF.

This chain links TRBV6-5 with TRBJ2-7; maybe TRBD2 (6 bases). Per the germline V gene, CDR1 is MNHEY and CDR2 is SVGAGI. The germline V and J ends were trimmed by 4 bases and 4 bases, with 11 bases remaining between them. CDR3 size: 13 residues. This CDR3 reads CASSSSESYEQYF. CDR3 sequence (DNA): TGTGCCAGCAGTTCTAGCGAATCTTACGAGCAGTACTTC.

The rearrangement joins TRBV27 to TRBJ2-2, with TRBD2 matching over 8 bases. Germline V lookup: CDR1 MNHEY, CDR2 SMNVEV (reference sequence). This CDR3 contains 18 residues. V trimming: 6 bases; J trimming: 0 bases; junction bases outside the gene matches: 12. The chain's CDR3 is CASRRLANLHSNTGELFF. CDR3 DNA: TGTGCCAGCAGGAGACTAGCGAACCTTCACTCGAACACCGGGGAGCTGTTTTTT.

The chain uses TRBV9 and TRBJ2-7, with 11 bases matching TRBD1. V shed 4 bases, J shed 0 bases, and the junction held 3 bases outside the gene matches. This CDR3 is 15 amino acids long. Germline V gene data show CDR1 as SGDLS and CDR2 as YYNGEE. The CDR3 DNA is TGTGCCAGCAGCTCAGGGACAGGGGGCTCCTACGAGCAGTACTTC. Translated, it gives CASSSGTGGSYEQYF.

The chain links TRBV25-1 to TRBJ2-5; possibly TRBD1 for D (5 bases). The length of the CDR3 is 14 residues. V lost 2 bases, J lost 5 bases, and 12 bases lay in between. From germline, CDR1 is MGHDK and CDR2 SYGVNS. CDR3 amino acids: CASSEPKGAETQYF. CDR3 sequence (DNA): TGTGCCAGCAGTGAACCCAAAGGGGCGGAGACCCAGTACTTC.

The chain carries TRBV6-1 and TRBJ2-4; D uncertain. CDR3 length: 15 amino acids. The V end was cut by 0 bases, the J end by 1 base, with 7 bases between. Germline-derived CDR1 and CDR2 are MNHNS and SASEGT. CDR3 in DNA: TGTGCCAGCAGTGAAGCAAGTGCGGCCAAAAACATTCAGTACTTC. This encodes CASSEASAAKNIQYF.

With regard to this clone: One end of the junction is discordant with germline, which a read error may explain. The V gene is TRBV7-7, the J gene TRBJ2-1, with 12 bases identical to TRBD2. The CDR3 contains 16 residues. Germline assignment: CDR1 SSHAT and CDR2 FNYEAQ (reference sequence). DNA for the CDR3: TGTGCTAGCAGCCCTCGGACTAGCGGGGCCCTCAATGAGCAGTTCTTC. Amino acid sequence: CASSPRTSGALNEQFF.

The chain employs TRBV9 and TRBJ2-5; 9 bases line up with TRBD2. CDR1 and CDR2 (germline): SGDLS, YYNGEE. V lost 4 bases to trimming and J lost 7 bases; unmatched junction nucleotides: 8. The CDR3 is made up of 14 amino acids. The CDR3 is CASSRRTSEVTQYF. The CDR3 DNA reads as TGTGCCAGCAGCAGACGGACTAGCGAGGTGACCCAGTACTTC.

V and J are TRBV2 and TRBJ1-1, with D possibly TRBD1 on 6 matching bases. This CDR3 is built from 15 residues. V lost 7 bases and J 5 bases, leaving 20 bases between the germline ends. CDR1 SNHLY and CDR2 FYNNEI come from the germline V gene. CDR3: CASTLRGIGGTEAFF. The CDR3 nucleotides are TGTGCCAGCACCTTAAGGGGGATCGGTGGAACTGAAGCTTTCTTT. Drawing the rest from reference TRBV2 and TRBJ1-1, the complete variable domain is EPEVTQTPSHQVTQMGQEVILRCVPISNHLYFYWYRQILGQKVEFLVSFYNNEISEKSEIFDDQFSVERPDGSNFTLKIRSTKLEDSAMYFCASTLRGIGGTEAFFGQGTRLTVV.

The chain is built from TRBV7-9 and TRBJ1-2; D unresolved. CDR1 is SEHNR, CDR2 FQNEAQ, per germline (reference sequence). Between the trimmed V and J ends, which lost 1 base and 6 bases, there was a span of 9 bases. This CDR3 spans 13 amino acids. As DNA, the CDR3 is TGTGCCAGCAGCTTAGTACGGGGAGATGGCTACACCTTC. This sequence encodes CASSLVRGDGYTF.

The rearrangement joins TRBV7-8 to TRBJ2-7; D call uncertain. CDR3 length: 13 residues. In germline, CDR1 is SGHVS, CDR2 FQNEAQ. Trimming shortened V by 5 bases and J by 7 bases, and 15 bases separated the two germline ends. CDR3 sequence: CASSPPGSWEQYF. DNA for the CDR3: TGTGCCAGCAGCCCTCCCGGTTCCTGGGAGCAGTACTTC.

This chain uses TRBV30 with TRBJ1-2, with a tentative D call TRBD1 (5 bases). Trimming took 2 bases from V and 8 from J, leaving 18 bases between them. This CDR3 contains 14 residues. Germline CDR1 is GTSNPN and CDR2 is SVGIG (reference sequence). CDR3 nucleotides: TGTGCCTGGAGTCTGGGTCTGTCGGGGGTCGGCTACACCTTC. This sequence encodes CAWSLGLSGVGYTF.

The V call is TRBV18, the J call TRBJ1-4; 8 positions agree with TRBD1. Germline CDR1 reads KGHSH; CDR2 reads LQKENI. Germline trimming cut 3 bases from V and 7 bases from J; bases unmatched to any gene: 4. The CDR3 totals 14 residues. CDR3 nucleotides: TGTGCCAGCTCACCCGACAGGGGCGGTGAAAAACTGTTTTTT. It is translated as CASSPDRGGEKLFF.

This chain joins TRBV5-6 and TRBJ2-1; 12 bases line up with TRBD2. After removal of 0 bases from V and 0 bases from J, the junction contained 7 bases not matched to a gene. Germline lookup yields CDR1 SGHDT and CDR2 YYEEEE. CDR3 length: 19 residues. CDR3 nucleotide sequence: TGTGCCAGCAGCTTGGTGGCTAGCGGGAGGGCCGACTCCTACAATGAGCAGTTCTTC. Its translation: CASSLVASGRADSYNEQFF.

This chain joins TRBV5-1 and TRBJ1-1; 8 bases line up with TRBD1. Germline CDR1 is SGHRS and CDR2 is YFSETQ. J gave up 4 bases and V 3 bases, and 8 bases lay outside the gene matches. This CDR3 has 15 residues. Here the CDR3 DNA reads TGCGCCAGCAGCTCGACACCGGGACAGGCCACTGAAGCTTTCTTT. Translating it yields CASSSTPGQATEAFF.

The chain uses TRBV19 and TRBJ2-7, with TRBD1 as a possible D gene (5 bases). CDR1 and CDR2 (germline): LNHDA, SQIVND (reference sequence). V dropped 0 bases and J dropped 5 bases, with 14 bases sitting between them. This CDR3 contains 15 residues. CDR3: CASSIDRQGRDEQYF. The DNA of the CDR3 is TGTGCCAGTAGTATAGATCGGCAGGGAAGGGACGAGCAGTACTTC.

This chain uses TRBV19 with TRBJ2-2; D is perhaps TRBD2 (5 bases). The CDR3 covers 14 residues. The V end lost 4 bases, the J end lost 6 bases, and 12 bases lay between the germline ends. CDR1 and CDR2 from the germline V gene are LNHDA and SQIVND (reference sequence). CDR3 amino acids: CASSKERRAGELFF. The CDR3 DNA follows: TGTGCCAGTAGTAAGGAGAGGCGGGCCGGGGAGCTGTTTTTT.

The chain employs TRBV4-1 and TRBJ2-7, with 11 bases lining up with TRBD2. The CDR3 extends over 15 amino acids. The ends lost 5 bases at V and 0 bases at J; junction bases unmatched: 3. The germline gives CDR1 MGHRA, CDR2 YSYEKL. This chain's CDR3 is CASSLGLAVSYEQYF. The CDR3 nucleotides read TGCGCCAGCAGCTTGGGACTAGCGGTCTCCTACGAGCAGTACTTC.

The rearrangement uses TRBV9 and TRBJ1-2, with D maybe TRBD1 (5 bases). V was clipped by 4 bases and J by 8 bases, with 15 bases between them. The V gene's germline CDR1 is SGDLS and CDR2 YYNGEE. The CDR3 loop spans 13 amino acids. This CDR3 is CASSPGRGVGYTF. For the CDR3, the DNA is TGTGCCAGCAGCCCGGGGCGGGGGGTCGGCTACACCTTC.